The 18 T cell receptor beta chains given below trace back to one sample, sequenced in a study of blood T cells in healthy people across ages. A second PCR, run for about 6 to 11 cycles, used a sample-barcoded 5' primer plus a J-beta primer mix. From the 5' RACE reads, TCRdb called clonotypes with MiXCR, one entry per CDR3 protein. This table holds some 1.8 million distinct CDR3 sequences, around 42% found once. The sample was blood. Source of these receptors: a human donor in good health.

V usage is TRBV20-1 and J usage is TRBJ1-6, with a weak D call TRBD1 (5 bases). This CDR3 comprises 12 residues. Germline V gene lookup returns CDR1 DFQATT and CDR2 SNEGSKA (reference sequence). The ends were cut back, 6 bases at V and 8 bases at J, with 11 bases in the middle. CDR3 loop: CSAQRGDSPLHF. CDR3 in DNA: TGCAGTGCCCAAAGAGGGGATTCACCCCTCCACTTT.

The gene calls are TRBV4-3 and TRBJ2-3, with TRBD1 as a possible D gene (5 bases). The CDR3 covers 14 residues. CDR1 is LGHNA and CDR2 is YSLEER in the germline V gene. Between the trimmed V and J ends, which lost 3 bases and 6 bases, there was a span of 13 bases. CDR3 nucleotides: TGCGCCAGCAGCCATCCTGGGGCAGGTGATACGCAGTATTTT. This sequence encodes CASSHPGAGDTQYF.

About this clonotype: Possible read error: a much larger clone is one base away. The chain has TRBV20-1 and TRBJ2-1, with D unclear. This CDR3 comprises 12 residues. V dropped 3 bases and J dropped 10 bases, with 13 bases sitting between them. Per germline, CDR1 DFQATT and CDR2 SNEGSKA (reference sequence). This CDR3 is CSASGTINEQFF. The CDR3 coding sequence is TGCAGTGCTAGTGGCACCATCAACGAGCAGTTCTTC.

As regards this clonotype: At one boundary the junction diverges from the germline segment, which might be a read error. The rearrangement links TRBV2 to TRBJ1-6; 9 bases line up with TRBD1. Germline lookup yields CDR1 SNHLY and CDR2 FYNNEI. This CDR3 comprises 12 residues. DNA for the CDR3: TGTGCCAGCAGGGACAGGGGTTCACCCCGCCACTTT. Translating it yields CASRDRGSPRHF.

This clonotype was recorded a few times. This rearrangement joins TRBV7-3 to TRBJ2-7, with 8 nucleotides matching TRBD2. This CDR3 is built from 13 residues. Losses at the gene ends were 3 bases for V and 6 bases for J; bases not matched to a gene: 4. Per germline, CDR1 SGHTA and CDR2 FQGTGA. Written as DNA, the CDR3 is TGTGCCAGCAGCTTTGGACTAGCCTCCGAGCAGTACTTC. This translates into CASSFGLASEQYF.

V and J are TRBV5-1 and TRBJ2-3; tentatively, D is TRBD1 (5 bases). The CDR3 runs 14 residues. Germline V CDR1 and CDR2: SGHRS, YFSETQ. Trimming left V 4 bases short and J 3 bases short, with 12 bases between. The CDR3 DNA follows: TGCGCCAGCAGCCAAACCGACAGAACAGATACGCAGTATTTT. It yields the protein CASSQTDRTDTQYF. Full variable domain (rest looked up from reference TRBV5-1 and TRBJ2-3): KAGVTQTPRYLIKTRGQQVTLSCSPISGHRSVSWYQQTPGQGLQFLFEYFSETQRNKGNFPGRFSGRQFSNSRSEMNVSTLELGDSALYLCASSQTDRTDTQYFGPGTRLTVL.

This clonotype was detected once. The junction departs from germline at one end; a sequencing error may be responsible. The J gene is TRBJ2-7, the V gene TRBV6-1; D gene unclear. The CDR3 sequence is 14 residues long. CDR1 MNHNS and CDR2 SASEGT come from the germline V gene. The CDR3 protein is CASSTVYSSYERYF. The CDR3 DNA follows: TGTGCCAGCAGCACAGTCTACTCTTCCTACGAGCGGTACTTC.

A remark on this clonotype: Relative to the germline gene, one junction end is altered; a read error may explain this. The rearrangement links TRBV6-6 to TRBJ2-3; D remains unclear. The germline gives CDR1 MNHNY, CDR2 SVGAGI (reference sequence). The CDR3 length is 13 residues. Here the CDR3 reads CASSYSMADTQYF. CDR3 in DNA: TGTGCTAGCAGTTACTCGATGGCAGATACGCAGTATTTT.

The sample holds a few counts of this clonotype. The chain is built from TRBV7-3 and TRBJ2-3; D is perhaps TRBD2 (5 bases). The ends were cut back, 1 base at V and 2 bases at J, with 10 bases in the middle. This CDR3 spans 15 amino acids. The germline CDR1 and CDR2 sequences are SGHTA and FQGTGA. The CDR3 loop reads CASSLNGVVTDTQYF. The DNA for the CDR3 is TGTGCCAGCAGCTTAAACGGGGTGGTCACAGATACGCAGTATTTT.

This clonotype came up a few times. V and J are TRBV20-1 and TRBJ1-2, with D tentatively TRBD1 (5 bases). V dropped 6 bases and J dropped 3 bases, with 17 bases sitting between them. Germline V lookup: CDR1 DFQATT, CDR2 SNEGSKA (reference sequence). The CDR3 totals 14 residues. CDR3 loop: CSASPPGPDYGYTF. The CDR3 DNA sequence: TGCAGTGCCAGTCCCCCAGGGCCAGACTATGGCTACACCTTC.

This clonotype has more than one count but fewer than ten. The chain links TRBV30 to TRBJ2-3, with TRBD2 matching over 13 bases. Germline CDR1 GTSNPN, CDR2 SVGIG (reference sequence). The V and J ends lost 5 bases and 5 bases, in that order; junction bases with no gene match: 1. There are 13 residues in the CDR3. CDR3 residues: CAWGTSGVDTQYF. For the CDR3, the DNA is TGTGCCTGGGGGACTAGCGGGGTAGATACGCAGTATTTT.

This clonotype was detected a few times. This chain uses TRBV12-3 or TRBV12-4 with TRBJ1-5, with D possibly TRBD1 on 5 matching bases. The CDR3 has 17 amino acids. V lost 3 bases and J lost 0, with 15 bases in between. The CDR3 region is CASSFGGGTYSNQPQHF. The CDR3 nucleotides are TGTGCCAGCAGTTTCGGGGGGGGGACTTATAGCAATCAGCCCCAGCATTTT.

This clonotype was seen a few times. This chain joins TRBV20-1 and TRBJ2-3, with D tentatively TRBD1 (6 bases). The CDR3 extends over 14 amino acids. Trimming removed 3 bases at V and 3 bases at J, with 13 bases between. Germline CDR1 DFQATT, CDR2 SNEGSKA (reference sequence). The CDR3, as DNA: TGCAGTGCTAGCACAGGGTGGGAAACAGATACGCAGTATTTT. This gives the protein CSASTGWETDTQYF.

This clonotype has a handful of counts. At one end the junction does not follow the germline gene, possibly because of a read error. This chain uses TRBV7-6 with TRBJ1-5; tentatively, D is TRBD1 (5 bases). CDR1 and CDR2 (germline): SGHVS, FNYEAQ. The CDR3 contains 13 residues. CDR3 in DNA: TGTGCCAGCAGCCCTGACAGTTATCAGCCCCCGCATTTT. Encoded protein: CASSPDSYQPPHF.

In this sample, this clonotype turned up many times. The chain carries TRBV11-3 and TRBJ2-4, with TRBD2 identical over 9 bases. This CDR3 is built from 14 residues. Per the germline V gene, CDR1 is SGHNT and CDR2 is YENEEA. V was clipped by 3 bases and J by 8 bases; unmatched bases: 5. The CDR3 is CASSLGAGGDIQYF. The CDR3 DNA is TGTGCCAGCAGCTTGGGAGCGGGGGGTGACATTCAGTACTTC.

The rearrangement links TRBV12-3 or TRBV12-4 to TRBJ1-6, with D possibly matching TRBD1 (6 bases). Trimming left V 6 bases short and J 5 bases short, with 14 bases between. The CDR3 sequence is 15 residues long. The CDR3 protein is CASRMLTGNNSPLHF. CDR3 DNA: TGTGCCAGCAGGATGCTGACAGGCAATAATTCACCCCTCCACTTT.

The rearrangement joins TRBV29-1 to TRBJ2-2, with D possibly called TRBD1 or TRBD2 (5 bases each). V was clipped by 3 bases and J by 7 bases, with 15 bases between them. The CDR3 totals 14 residues. The germline gives CDR1 SQVTM, CDR2 ANQGSEA. CDR3: CSVEWTWGSGELFF. The CDR3 DNA sequence: TGCAGCGTTGAGTGGACCTGGGGGAGCGGGGAGCTGTTTTTT.

This clonotype was seen a few times. The J gene is TRBJ2-1, the V gene TRBV5-1, with D perhaps matching TRBD1 (7 bases). The CDR3 spans 14 residues. Germline V gives CDR1 SGHRS, CDR2 YFSETQ. With 7 bases removed from V and 9 bases from J, the gap between germline ends came to 20 bases. This CDR3 is CASLLQGGNGEQFF. CDR3 sequence (DNA): TGCGCCAGCTTACTTCAGGGGGGTAACGGTGAGCAGTTCTTC. Complete variable domain (other parts from reference TRBV5-1 and TRBJ2-1): KAGVTQTPRYLIKTRGQQVTLSCSPISGHRSVSWYQQTPGQGLQFLFEYFSETQRNKGNFPGRFSGRQFSNSRSEMNVSTLELGDSALYLCASLLQGGNGEQFFGPGTRLTVL.